This TCR beta chain comes out of a study of blood T cell repertoires in COVID-19. For the study at large: Samples came from the United States, Italy and Spain, spanning acute and convalescent COVID-19. PBMCs, B-cell-depleted T cells, or T cells provided the cDNA or gDNA that made up the material.

V lost 0 bases to trimming and J lost 5 bases; unmatched junction nucleotides: 5. The CDR3 spans 15 residues. The germline gives CDR1 SGHRS, CDR2 YFSETQ. Authors' analysis steps: Reference gene primer amplification in the assay estimated nucleated cell counts. Generated by immunoSEQ multiplex PCR, the TCRdb table keeps only in-frame clones and is missing some. V and J calls and clone size come straight from that table; D and trimming were deduced from the DNA. Of 200,000 or so clones listed, around 82% are singletons. The sequence derives from a woman under 40 who had recovered from COVID-19. The sequencing sample was made of peripheral blood. V is TRBV5-1 and J is TRBJ2-1; 7 nucleotides align to TRBD2. In DNA, the CDR3 is TGCGCCAGCAGCTTGGCGACTAGCTGGGACAATGAGCAGTTCTTC. Translated, it gives CASSLATSWDNEQFF.